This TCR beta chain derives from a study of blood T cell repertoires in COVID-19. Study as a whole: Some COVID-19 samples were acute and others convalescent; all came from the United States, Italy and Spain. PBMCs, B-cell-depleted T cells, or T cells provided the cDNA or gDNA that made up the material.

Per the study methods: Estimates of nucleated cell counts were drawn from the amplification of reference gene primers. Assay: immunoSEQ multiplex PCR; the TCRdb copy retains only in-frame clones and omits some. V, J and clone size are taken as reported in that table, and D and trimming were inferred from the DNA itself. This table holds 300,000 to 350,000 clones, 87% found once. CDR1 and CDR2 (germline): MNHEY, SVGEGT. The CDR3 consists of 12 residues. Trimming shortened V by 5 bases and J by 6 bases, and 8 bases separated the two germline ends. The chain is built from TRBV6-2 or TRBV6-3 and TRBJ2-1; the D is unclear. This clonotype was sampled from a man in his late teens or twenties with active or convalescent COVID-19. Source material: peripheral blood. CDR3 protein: CASSGRSNEQFF. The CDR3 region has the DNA TGTGCCAGCAGTGGTCGTAGCAATGAGCAGTTCTTC.